This T cell receptor beta chain was sequenced for a study of blood T cell repertoires in COVID-19. On the study more broadly: PBMCs, B-cell-depleted T cells, or T cells were the source of the cDNA or gDNA that made up the material.

Method: immunoSEQ multiplex PCR; TCRdb's copy keeps in-frame clones and lacks some. The sample has some 190,000 clones, 70% to 90% seen once. Germline CDR1 is SGHVS and CDR2 is FQNEAQ. V lost 2 bases and J lost 0, with 10 bases in between. The CDR3 runs 16 residues. The V and J genes are TRBV7-8 and TRBJ1-4, with D possibly TRBD1 on 5 matching bases. The sequence derives from a woman between 40 and 55 years old in a cohort exposed to, infected with or recovered from COVID-19 (not recorded which). Sequencing used PBMCs or T cells enriched from blood (not recorded which). The CDR3 bases are TGTGCCAGCAGCTTATACAGGCTTGCAACTAATGAAAAACTGTTTTTT. Translated: CASSLYRLATNEKLFF.